The clone carrying this T cell receptor (beta chain) has only one observation. TCRdb keeps only in-frame clones here, not all; method: immunoSEQ multiplex PCR. The sample lists approximately 220,000 clones, around 83% occurring once. The data were taken from a study of blood T cell repertoires in COVID-19. Material for sequencing was peripheral blood. This TCR was sampled from a woman aged 45-65 years with acute or convalescent COVID-19.

The CDR3: CASSFRALGGTEAFF. The CDR3 DNA is TGTGCCAGCAGCTTTAGGGCGTTGGGAGGCACTGAAGCTTTCTTT. The gene calls are TRBV7-2 and TRBJ1-1; D is undetermined. The length of the CDR3 is 15 residues. In germline, CDR1 is SGHTA, CDR2 FQGNSA. Between the trimmed V and J ends, which lost 3 bases and 4 bases, there was a span of 15 bases.